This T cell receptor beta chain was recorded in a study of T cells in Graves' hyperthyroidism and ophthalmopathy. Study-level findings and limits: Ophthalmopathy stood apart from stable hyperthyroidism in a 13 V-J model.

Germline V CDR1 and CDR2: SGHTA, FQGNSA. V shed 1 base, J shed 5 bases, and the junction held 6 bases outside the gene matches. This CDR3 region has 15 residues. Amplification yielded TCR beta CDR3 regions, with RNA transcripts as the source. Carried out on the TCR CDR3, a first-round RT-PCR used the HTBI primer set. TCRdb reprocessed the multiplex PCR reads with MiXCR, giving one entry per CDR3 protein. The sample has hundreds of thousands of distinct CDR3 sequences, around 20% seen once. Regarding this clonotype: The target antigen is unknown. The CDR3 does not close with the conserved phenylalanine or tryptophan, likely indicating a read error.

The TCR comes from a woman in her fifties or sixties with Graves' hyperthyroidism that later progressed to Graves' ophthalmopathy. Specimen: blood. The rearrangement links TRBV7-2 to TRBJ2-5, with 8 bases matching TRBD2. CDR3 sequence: CASSLDQREWETQYL. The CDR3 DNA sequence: TGTGCCAGCAGCTTAGACCAGCGGGAGTGGGAGACCCAGTACCTC.